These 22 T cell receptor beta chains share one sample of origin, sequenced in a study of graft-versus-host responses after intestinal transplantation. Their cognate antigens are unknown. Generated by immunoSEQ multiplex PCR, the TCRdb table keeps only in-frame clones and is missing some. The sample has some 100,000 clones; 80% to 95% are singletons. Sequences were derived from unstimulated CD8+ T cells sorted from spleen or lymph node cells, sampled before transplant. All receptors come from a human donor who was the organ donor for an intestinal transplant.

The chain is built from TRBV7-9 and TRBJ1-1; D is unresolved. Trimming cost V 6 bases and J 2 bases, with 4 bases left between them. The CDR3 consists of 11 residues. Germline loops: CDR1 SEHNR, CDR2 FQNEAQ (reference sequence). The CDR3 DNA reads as TGTGCCAGCAGGGCCAACACTGAAGCTTTCTTT. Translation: CASRANTEAFF.

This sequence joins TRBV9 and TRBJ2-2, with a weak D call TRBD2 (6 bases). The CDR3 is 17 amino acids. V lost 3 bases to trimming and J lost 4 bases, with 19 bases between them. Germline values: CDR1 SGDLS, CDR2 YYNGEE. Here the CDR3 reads CASSAPGGSLGTGELFF. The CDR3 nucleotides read TGTGCCAGCAGCGCCCCCGGAGGGTCATTGGGCACCGGGGAGCTGTTTTTT.

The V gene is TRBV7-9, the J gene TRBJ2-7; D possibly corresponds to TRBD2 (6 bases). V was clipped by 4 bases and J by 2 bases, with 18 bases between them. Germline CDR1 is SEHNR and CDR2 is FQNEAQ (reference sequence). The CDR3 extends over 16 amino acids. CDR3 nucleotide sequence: TGTGCCAGCAGCTCCCCCGAAGGGAGGCCCGCCTACGAGCAGTACTTC. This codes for CASSSPEGRPAYEQYF.

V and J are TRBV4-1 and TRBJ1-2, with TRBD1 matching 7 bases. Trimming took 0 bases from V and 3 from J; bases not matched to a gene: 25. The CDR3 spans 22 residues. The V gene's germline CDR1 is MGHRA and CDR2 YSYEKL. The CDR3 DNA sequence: TGCGCCAGCAGCCAAGAAACCCCCCGGTGGGGGTTTGCAGGGGGTACCCACTATGGCTACACCTTC. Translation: CASSQETPRWGFAGGTHYGYTF.

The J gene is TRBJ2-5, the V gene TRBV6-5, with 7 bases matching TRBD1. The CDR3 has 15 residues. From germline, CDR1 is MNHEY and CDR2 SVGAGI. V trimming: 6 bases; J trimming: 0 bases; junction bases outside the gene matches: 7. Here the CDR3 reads CASRQGQLNQETQYF. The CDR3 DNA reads TGTGCCAGCAGACAGGGGCAGCTCAACCAAGAGACCCAGTACTTC.

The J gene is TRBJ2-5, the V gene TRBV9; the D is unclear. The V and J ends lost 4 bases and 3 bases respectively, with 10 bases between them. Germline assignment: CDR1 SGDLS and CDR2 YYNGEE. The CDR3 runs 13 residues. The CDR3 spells CASSPPSEETQYF. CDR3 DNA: TGTGCCAGCAGCCCACCCAGCGAAGAGACCCAGTACTTC. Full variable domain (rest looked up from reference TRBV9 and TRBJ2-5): DSGVTQTPKHLITATGQRVTLRCSPRSGDLSVYWYQQSLDQGLQFLIQYYNGEERAKGNILERFSAQQFPDLHSELNLSSLELGDSALYFCASSPPSEETQYFGPGTRLLVL.

CDR3: CASSFHRGIGYTF. CDR3 DNA: TGTGCCAGCAGTTTTCACAGGGGGATCGGCTACACCTTC. V is TRBV27 and J is TRBJ1-2; 8 bases agree with TRBD1. The germline CDR1 and CDR2 sequences are MNHEY and SMNVEV (reference sequence). There are 13 residues in the CDR3. After removal of 3 bases from V and 8 bases from J, the junction contained 5 bases not matched to a gene.

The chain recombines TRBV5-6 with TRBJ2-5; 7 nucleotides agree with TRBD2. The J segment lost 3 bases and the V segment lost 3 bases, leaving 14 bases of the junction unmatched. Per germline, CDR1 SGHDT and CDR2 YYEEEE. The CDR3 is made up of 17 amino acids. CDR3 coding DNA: TGTGCCAGCAGCTGGGAGATCTACGTGGGGGGGAAAGAGACCCAGTACTTC. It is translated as CASSWEIYVGGKETQYF.

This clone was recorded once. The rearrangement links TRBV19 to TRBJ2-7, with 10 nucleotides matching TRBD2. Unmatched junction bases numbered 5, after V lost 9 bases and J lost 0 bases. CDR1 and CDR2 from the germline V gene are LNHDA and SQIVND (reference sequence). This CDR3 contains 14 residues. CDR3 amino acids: CASGIAGGSYEQYF. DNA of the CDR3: TGTGCCAGCGGAATAGCGGGAGGCTCCTACGAGCAGTACTTC.

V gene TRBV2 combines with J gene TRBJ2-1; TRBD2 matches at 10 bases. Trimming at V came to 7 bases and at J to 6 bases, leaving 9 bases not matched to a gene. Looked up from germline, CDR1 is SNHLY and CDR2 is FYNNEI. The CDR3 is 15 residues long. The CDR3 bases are TGTGCCAGCATTACAGCGGGGGGGCCGGGCAATGAGCAGTTCTTC. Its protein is CASITAGGPGNEQFF.

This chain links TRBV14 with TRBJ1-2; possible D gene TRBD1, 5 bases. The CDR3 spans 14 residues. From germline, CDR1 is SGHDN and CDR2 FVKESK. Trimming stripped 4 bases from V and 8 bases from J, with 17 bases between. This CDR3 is CASSLIDQGPGYTF. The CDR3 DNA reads TGTGCCAGCAGCCTGATAGACCAGGGCCCCGGCTACACCTTC.

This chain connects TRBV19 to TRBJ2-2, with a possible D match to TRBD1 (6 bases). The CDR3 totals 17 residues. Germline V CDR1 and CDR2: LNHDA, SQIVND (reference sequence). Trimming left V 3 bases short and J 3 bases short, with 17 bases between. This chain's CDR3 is CASSIWDTSPHTGELFF. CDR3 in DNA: TGTGCCAGTAGTATTTGGGACACCTCGCCCCACACCGGGGAGCTGTTTTTT.

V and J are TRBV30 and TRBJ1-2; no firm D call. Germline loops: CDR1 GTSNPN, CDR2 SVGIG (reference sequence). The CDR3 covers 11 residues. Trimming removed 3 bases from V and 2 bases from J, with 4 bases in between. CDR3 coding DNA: TGTGCCTGGAGGCTAAACTATGGCTACACCTTC. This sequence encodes CAWRLNYGYTF.

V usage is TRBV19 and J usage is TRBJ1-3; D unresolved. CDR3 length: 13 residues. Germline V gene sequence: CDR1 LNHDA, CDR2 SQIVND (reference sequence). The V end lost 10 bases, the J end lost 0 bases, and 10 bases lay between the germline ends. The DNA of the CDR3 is TGTGCCACCTGGGCCAGCTCTGGAAACACCATATATTTT. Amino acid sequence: CATWASSGNTIYF.

CDR3 residues: CASSFLAGGVGETQYF. DNA for the CDR3: TGTGCCAGCAGTTTTTTAGCGGGAGGGGTTGGTGAGACCCAGTACTTC. This chain connects TRBV27 to TRBJ2-5, with 11 bases identical to TRBD2. The CDR3 runs to 16 residues. With 3 bases clipped from V and 5 bases from J, the junction kept 8 bases outside the gene matches. Germline V gene data show CDR1 as MNHEY and CDR2 as SMNVEV (reference sequence).

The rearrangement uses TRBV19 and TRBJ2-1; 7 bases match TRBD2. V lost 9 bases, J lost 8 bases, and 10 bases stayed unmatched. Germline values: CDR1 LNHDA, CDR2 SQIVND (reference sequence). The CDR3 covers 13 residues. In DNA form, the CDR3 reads TGTGCCAGCTGGGGGGGGGAGCGGGATGAGCAGTTCTTC. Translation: CASWGGERDEQFF.

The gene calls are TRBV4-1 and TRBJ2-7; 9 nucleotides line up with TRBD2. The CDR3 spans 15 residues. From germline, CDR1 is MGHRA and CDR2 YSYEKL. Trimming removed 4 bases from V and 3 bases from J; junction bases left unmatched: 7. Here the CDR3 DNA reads TGCGCCAGCAGCCCAGGGACTAGCACCCACTACGAGCAGTACTTC. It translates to CASSPGTSTHYEQYF.

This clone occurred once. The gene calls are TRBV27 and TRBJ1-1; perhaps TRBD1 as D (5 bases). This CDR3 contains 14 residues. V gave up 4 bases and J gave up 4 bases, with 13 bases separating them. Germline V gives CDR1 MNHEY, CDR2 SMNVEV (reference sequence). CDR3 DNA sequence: TGTGCCAGCAGTTCCCGGCAGGGTATCACTGAAGCTTTCTTT. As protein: CASSSRQGITEAFF.

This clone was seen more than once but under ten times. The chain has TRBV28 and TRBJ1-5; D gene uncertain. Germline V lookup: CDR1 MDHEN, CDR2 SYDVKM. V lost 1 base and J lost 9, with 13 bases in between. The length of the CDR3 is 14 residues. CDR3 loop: CASSLSGNLMPQHF. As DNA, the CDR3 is TGTGCCAGCAGTTTATCAGGAAACCTCATGCCCCAGCATTTT.

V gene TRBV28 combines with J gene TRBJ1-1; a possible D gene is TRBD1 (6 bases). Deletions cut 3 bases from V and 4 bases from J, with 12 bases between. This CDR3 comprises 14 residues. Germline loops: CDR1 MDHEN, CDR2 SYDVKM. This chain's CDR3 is CASSFVGGGTEAFF. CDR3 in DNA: TGTGCCAGCAGTTTTGTTGGGGGCGGCACTGAAGCTTTCTTT.

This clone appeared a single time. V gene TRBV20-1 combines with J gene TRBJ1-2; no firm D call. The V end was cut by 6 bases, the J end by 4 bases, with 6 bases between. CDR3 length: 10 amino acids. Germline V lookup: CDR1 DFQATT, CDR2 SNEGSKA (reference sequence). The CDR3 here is CSAEAYGYTF. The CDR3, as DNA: TGCAGTGCGGAGGCCTATGGCTACACCTTC.

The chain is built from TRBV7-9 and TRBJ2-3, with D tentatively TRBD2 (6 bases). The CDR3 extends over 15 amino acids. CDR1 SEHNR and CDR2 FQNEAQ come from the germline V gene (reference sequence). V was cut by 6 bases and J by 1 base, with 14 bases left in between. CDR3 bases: TGTGCCAGCAGAGTAGTTCCTAGCGGCACAGATACGCAGTATTTT. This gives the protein CASRVVPSGTDTQYF.